This T cell receptor beta chain comes out of a study of liver allograft versus peripheral blood T cells. Study-level background: Hepatic allograft T cell receptor repertoires were evaluated relative to those present in recipients' peripheral blood. Study results and caveats: T cell receptor repertoires inside liver allografts reportedly differed from those in peripheral blood.

TCRdb re-derived calls from the reads in MiXCR, one entry per CDR3 protein. Of about 7,000 distinct CDR3 sequences listed, around a sixth are singletons. This clonotype is categorized as medium-sized. The antigen remains unidentified. The CDR3 extends over 16 amino acids. Germline loops: CDR1 MNHNS, CDR2 SASEGT. The trim removed 8 bases at V and 0 bases at J, leaving 7 bases unmatched. This receptor was obtained from a human patient who had a liver transplant. A subset of T cells may come from the graft donor. V is TRBV6-1 and J is TRBJ1-6, with TRBD1 identical over 7 bases. The CDR3 region has the DNA TGTGCCAGCGTGGGACAGCCAATCTCCTATAATTCACCCCTCCACTTT. Amino acids: CASVGQPISYNSPLHF.